These 22 T cell receptor beta chains were sequenced from one sample in a study of T cell responses to AZD1222 COVID-19 vaccine. The data were produced by immunoSEQ multiplex PCR, yet TCRdb's version contains in-frame clones alone and is incomplete. The data show fewer than 200,000 clones, around 92% seen once. The specimen comprised peripheral blood, sampled on day 0 of AZD1222 vaccination. The receptors here all came from an adult in good health.

Notes on this clone: One end of the junction varies from germline; a read error may be responsible. This CDR3 reads CASREGGIYEQYF. The CDR3 nucleotides are TGTGCCAGCAGAGAAGGGGGAATCTACGAGCAGTACTTC. The rearrangement uses TRBV6-1 and TRBJ2-7; D perhaps matches TRBD1 (6 bases). CDR1 is MNHNS, CDR2 SASEGT, per germline. The CDR3 runs 13 residues.

The rearrangement uses TRBV10-1 and TRBJ2-7; 9 bases line up with TRBD1. The CDR3 consists of 13 residues. In germline, CDR1 is WNHNN, CDR2 SYGVQD (reference sequence). V lost 5 bases, J lost 6 bases, and 5 bases stayed unmatched. CDR3 in amino acids: CASSRDRVAEQYF. The CDR3, as DNA: TGCGCCAGCAGTAGGGACAGGGTGGCCGAGCAGTACTTC.

This rearrangement joins TRBV7-2 to TRBJ1-3; possible D gene TRBD1, 6 bases. Trimming left V 5 bases short and J 2 bases short, with 13 bases between. CDR3 size: 15 residues. Germline CDR1 reads SGHTA; CDR2 reads FQGNSA. The chain's CDR3 is CASSLTGTAGNTIYF. The CDR3 DNA reads as TGTGCCAGCAGCCTCACAGGGACGGCTGGAAACACCATATATTTT.

The chain links TRBV3-1 (or the pseudogene TRBV3-2) to TRBJ2-1, with unresolved D. V lost 4 bases and J lost 4, with 11 bases in between. Germline loops: CDR1 LGHDT, CDR2 YNNKEL (reference sequence). This CDR3 has 14 amino acids. CDR3 bases: TGTGCCAGCAGCCCCGACGGTCCGTACAATGAGCAGTTCTTC. Translating it yields CASSPDGPYNEQFF.

The chain couples TRBV24-1 to TRBJ1-2; D is undetermined. Germline V gene data show CDR1 as KGHDR and CDR2 as SFDVKD. CDR3 length equals 14 residues. V was shortened by 4 bases and J by 7 bases, with 15 bases between the two germline ends. CDR3 sequence (DNA): TGTGCCACCAGTGAACATGGACCCTTGGGTGGCTACACCTTC. Protein: CATSEHGPLGGYTF.

The chain recombines TRBV5-1 with TRBJ2-1; TRBD2 matches at 10 bases. CDR1 is SGHRS, CDR2 YFSETQ, per germline. There are 15 residues in the CDR3. The V gene end was trimmed by 4 bases and the J gene end by 8 bases; junction bases not matched to a gene: 9. The CDR3: CASSQSSGRADEQFF. DNA for the CDR3: TGCGCCAGCAGCCAGTCCAGCGGGAGGGCCGATGAGCAGTTCTTC. Full variable domain (remainder filled in from reference TRBV5-1 and TRBJ2-1): KAGVTQTPRYLIKTRGQQVTLSCSPISGHRSVSWYQQTPGQGLQFLFEYFSETQRNKGNFPGRFSGRQFSNSRSEMNVSTLELGDSALYLCASSQSSGRADEQFFGPGTRLTVL.

This chain uses TRBV19 with TRBJ1-1; D gene uncertain. The V and J ends lost 9 bases and 1 base respectively, with 21 bases between them. The CDR3 runs to 16 residues. Per germline, CDR1 LNHDA and CDR2 SQIVND (reference sequence). The CDR3 spells CASNSGIGRANTEAFF. In DNA, the CDR3 is TGTGCCAGCAATTCCGGAATCGGGCGGGCGAACACTGAAGCTTTCTTT.

The rearrangement uses TRBV5-8 and TRBJ1-1; perhaps TRBD1 as D (5 bases). The germline V gene encodes CDR1 SGHTS and CDR2 YDEGEE. The CDR3 extends over 15 amino acids. Trimming took off 0 bases at V and 0 bases at J, with 9 bases between the two ends. CDR3 protein: CASSLVGGMNTEAFF. CDR3 bases: TGTGCCAGCAGCTTGGTGGGGGGTATGAACACTGAAGCTTTCTTT.

This chain links TRBV27 with TRBJ1-6; TRBD1 agrees at 8 bases. The CDR3 has 13 amino acids. Germline V gene sequence: CDR1 MNHEY, CDR2 SMNVEV (reference sequence). Germline trimming cut 10 bases from V and 7 bases from J; bases unmatched to any gene: 6. The CDR3 DNA reads as TGTGCCATCAGGGGGCAGGGGAATTCACCCCTCCACTTT. This gives the protein CAIRGQGNSPLHF.

The chain recombines TRBV3-1 (or the pseudogene TRBV3-2) with TRBJ2-1; D perhaps matches TRBD2 (5 bases). The CDR3 extends over 15 amino acids. Per the germline V gene, CDR1 is LGHDT and CDR2 is YNNKEL (reference sequence). V was clipped by 4 bases and J by 10 bases, with 20 bases between them. The CDR3 bases are TGTGCCAGCAGCCTCTCGACCGGAGGACGGGCAGAGCAGTTCTTC. It translates to CASSLSTGGRAEQFF.

The J gene is TRBJ1-2, the V gene TRBV7-2; TRBD1 might be the D (5 bases). This CDR3 has 14 residues. V was shortened by 3 bases and J by 4 bases, with 12 bases between the two germline ends. Germline values: CDR1 SGHTA, CDR2 FQGNSA. CDR3 protein: CASSFGGILYGYTF. DNA of the CDR3: TGTGCCAGCAGCTTTGGGGGGATACTCTATGGCTACACCTTC.

The chain couples TRBV3-1 (or the pseudogene TRBV3-2) to TRBJ2-5, with TRBD1 as a possible D gene (5 bases). Germline assignment: CDR1 LGHDT and CDR2 YNNKEL (reference sequence). Trimming left V 3 bases short and J 1 base short, with 9 bases between. This CDR3 comprises 14 residues. CDR3 coding DNA: TGTGCCAGCAGCCACCGACAGATCCAAGAGACCCAGTACTTC. This gives the protein CASSHRQIQETQYF.

V is TRBV28 and J is TRBJ1-4; 7 nucleotides match TRBD1. CDR3 length equals 16 residues. V trimming: 4 bases; J trimming: 4 bases; junction bases outside the gene matches: 9. Germline CDR1 and CDR2: MDHEN and SYDVKM. CDR3: CASSSYRGGGNEKLFF. In DNA, the CDR3 is TGTGCCAGCAGTTCATACAGGGGAGGAGGTAATGAAAAACTGTTTTTT.

This chain joins TRBV5-1 and TRBJ1-1; 8 bases match TRBD1. CDR3 length equals 14 residues. The V segment lost 3 bases and the J segment 3 bases; nucleotides outside the gene matches: 4. CDR1 and CDR2 (germline): SGHRS, YFSETQ. The DNA for the CDR3 is TGCGCCAGCAGCTCCGGGACAGGCGACACTGAAGCTTTCTTT. The encoded protein is CASSSGTGDTEAFF.

The chain is built from TRBV5-1 and TRBJ1-3; a possible D gene is TRBD1 (5 bases). Trimming cost V 0 bases and J 1 base, with 11 bases left between them. This CDR3 comprises 16 residues. Germline CDR1 SGHRS, CDR2 YFSETQ. CDR3 nucleotides: TGCGCCAGCAGCTTGGGGGCAGGGTTGTCTGGAAACACCATATATTTT. Translated, it gives CASSLGAGLSGNTIYF.

This rearrangement joins TRBV11-2 to TRBJ1-2; 7 bases align to TRBD1. The CDR3 spans 18 residues. J gave up 3 bases and V 5 bases, and 18 bases lay outside the gene matches. Per the germline V gene, CDR1 is SGHAT and CDR2 is FQNNGV. CDR3 loop: CASSTGGTAWEWDYGYTF. The DNA of the CDR3 is TGTGCCAGCAGCACTGGCGGGACAGCTTGGGAATGGGACTATGGCTACACCTTC.

This clone occurred once. The chain recombines TRBV5-1 with TRBJ1-1, with D maybe TRBD1 (5 bases). This CDR3 contains 15 residues. Deletions cut 4 bases from V and 0 bases from J, with 13 bases between. Germline V gene data show CDR1 as SGHRS and CDR2 as YFSETQ. CDR3 in DNA: TGCGCCAGCAGCCGCGAGGGGACGGTGAACACTGAAGCTTTCTTT. It yields the protein CASSREGTVNTEAFF.

The chain recombines TRBV5-1 with TRBJ1-2; possibly TRBD1 for D (5 bases). The V end was cut by 4 bases, the J end by 2 bases, with 21 bases between. CDR3 length: 17 residues. Per the germline V gene, CDR1 is SGHRS and CDR2 is YFSETQ. The CDR3 reads CASSLLGQDGANYGYTF. CDR3 in DNA: TGCGCCAGCAGCCTGCTGGGCCAGGACGGGGCGAACTATGGCTACACCTTC.

The chain joins TRBV19 to TRBJ2-1; 7 bases align to TRBD2. The CDR3 runs to 16 residues. The V gene's germline CDR1 is LNHDA and CDR2 SQIVND (reference sequence). J lost 7 bases, V lost 10 bases, and 19 bases had no gene match. In nucleotides, the CDR3 is TGTGCCACCAAAAGCTTCGAGCCTAGCGGCGATAATGAGCAGTTCTTC. Translating gives CATKSFEPSGDNEQFF.

This chain connects TRBV3-1 (or the pseudogene TRBV3-2) to TRBJ2-7; the D is unclear. The CDR3 runs 12 residues. Trimming cost V 10 bases and J 3 bases, with 13 bases left between them. Germline V lookup: CDR1 LGHDT, CDR2 YNNKEL (reference sequence). CDR3 loop: CATQTASYEQYF. The CDR3 DNA reads TGTGCCACCCAGACTGCTAGCTACGAGCAGTACTTC.

This clone showed up just once. J is TRBJ1-6 and V is TRBV27; D is ambiguous. The CDR3 is 16 residues long. Per germline, CDR1 MNHEY and CDR2 SMNVEV (reference sequence). V lost 3 bases and J 1 base, leaving 10 bases between the germline ends. CDR3 sequence (DNA): TGTGCCAGCAGTTTTATCCGAGAGTCCTATAATTCACCCCTCCACTTT. This translates into CASSFIRESYNSPLHF.

CDR3 sequence (DNA): TGTGCCAGCAAAATCGGGAGGGACACAGATACGCAGTATTTT. The encoded protein is CASKIGRDTDTQYF. The rearrangement links TRBV2 to TRBJ2-3, with TRBD2 matching over 8 bases. Germline lookup yields CDR1 SNHLY and CDR2 FYNNEI. The junction had 5 bases not matched to a gene; V was cut back by 7 bases and J by 2 bases. The CDR3 contains 14 residues. The whole variable domain, remainder taken from reference TRBV2 and TRBJ2-3, is EPEVTQTPSHQVTQMGQEVILRCVPISNHLYFYWYRQILGQKVEFLVSFYNNEISEKSEIFDDQFSVERPDGSNFTLKIRSTKLEDSAMYFCASKIGRDTDTQYFGPGTRLTVL.